This record looks at one T cell receptor (beta chain) sequence and its context. Authors' analysis steps: Nucleated cell counts were estimated from reference gene primer amplification. This table comes from immunoSEQ multiplex PCR, and its TCRdb copy is limited to in-frame clones, with some not included. That table is the source of V, J and clone size, and D and trimming were worked out from the DNA. This table has approximately 94,000 clones, approximately 90% appearing once. The V end lost 0 bases, the J end lost 7 bases, and 16 bases lay between the germline ends. This CDR3 has 16 residues. Per germline, CDR1 MNHEY and CDR2 SVGAGI. The entry originates in a study of blood T cell repertoires in COVID-19. Overall study context: Italy, Spain and the United States were the sources of the convalescent and acute COVID-19 samples. T cells, B-cell-depleted T cells, or PBMCs supplied cDNA or gDNA.

The sequenced sample consisted of peripheral blood. The sequence derives from a woman between 50 and 59 years old in a cohort sampled during active COVID-19. The chain joins TRBV6-5 to TRBJ1-3, with TRBD1 as a possible D gene (6 bases). DNA of the CDR3: TGTGCCAGCAGTTACTCGCTACCCCGCAGGGGTAACACCATATATTTT. Translated: CASSYSLPRRGNTIYF.